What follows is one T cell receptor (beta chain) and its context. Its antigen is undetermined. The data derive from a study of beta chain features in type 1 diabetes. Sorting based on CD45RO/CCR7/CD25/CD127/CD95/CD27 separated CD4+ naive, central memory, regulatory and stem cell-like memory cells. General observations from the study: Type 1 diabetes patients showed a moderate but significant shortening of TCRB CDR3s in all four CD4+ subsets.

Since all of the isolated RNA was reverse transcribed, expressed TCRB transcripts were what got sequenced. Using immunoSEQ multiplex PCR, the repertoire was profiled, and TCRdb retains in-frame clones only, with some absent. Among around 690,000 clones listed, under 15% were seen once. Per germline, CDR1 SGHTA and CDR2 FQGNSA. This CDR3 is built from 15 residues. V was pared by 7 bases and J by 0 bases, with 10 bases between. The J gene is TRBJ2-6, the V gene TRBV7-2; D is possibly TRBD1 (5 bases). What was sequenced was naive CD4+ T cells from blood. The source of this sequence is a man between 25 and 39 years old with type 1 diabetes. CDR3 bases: TGTGCCAGCACCTACAGGAGCTCTGGGGCCAACGTCCTGACTTTC. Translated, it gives CASTYRSSGANVLTF.